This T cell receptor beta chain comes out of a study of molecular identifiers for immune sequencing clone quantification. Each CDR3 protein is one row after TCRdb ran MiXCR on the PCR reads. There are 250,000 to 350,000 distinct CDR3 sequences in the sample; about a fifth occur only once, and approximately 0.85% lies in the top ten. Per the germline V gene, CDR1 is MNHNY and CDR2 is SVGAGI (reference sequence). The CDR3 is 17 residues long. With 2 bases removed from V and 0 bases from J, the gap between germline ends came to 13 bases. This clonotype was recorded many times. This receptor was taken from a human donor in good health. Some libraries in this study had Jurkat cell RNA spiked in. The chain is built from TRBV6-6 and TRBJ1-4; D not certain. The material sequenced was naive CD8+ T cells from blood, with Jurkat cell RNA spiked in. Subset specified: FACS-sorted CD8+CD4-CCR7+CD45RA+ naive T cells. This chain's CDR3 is CASSYGLPQATNEKLFF. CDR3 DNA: TGTGCCAGCAGTTACGGCCTGCCTCAAGCAACTAATGAAAAACTGTTTTTT.